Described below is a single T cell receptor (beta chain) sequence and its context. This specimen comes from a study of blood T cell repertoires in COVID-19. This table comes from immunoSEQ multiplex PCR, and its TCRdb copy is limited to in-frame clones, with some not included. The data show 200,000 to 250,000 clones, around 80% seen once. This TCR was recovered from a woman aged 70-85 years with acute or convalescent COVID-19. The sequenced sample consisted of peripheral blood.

CDR3 residues: CASSLFGGYTGELFF. The CDR3, as DNA: TGTGCCAGCAGTTTATTCGGCGGGTACACCGGGGAGCTGTTTTTT. This chain uses TRBV27 with TRBJ2-2, with a tentative D call TRBD2 (5 bases). V lost 1 base and J 3 bases, leaving 9 bases between the germline ends. Germline-derived CDR1 and CDR2 are MNHEY and SMNVEV (reference sequence). The CDR3 consists of 15 residues.